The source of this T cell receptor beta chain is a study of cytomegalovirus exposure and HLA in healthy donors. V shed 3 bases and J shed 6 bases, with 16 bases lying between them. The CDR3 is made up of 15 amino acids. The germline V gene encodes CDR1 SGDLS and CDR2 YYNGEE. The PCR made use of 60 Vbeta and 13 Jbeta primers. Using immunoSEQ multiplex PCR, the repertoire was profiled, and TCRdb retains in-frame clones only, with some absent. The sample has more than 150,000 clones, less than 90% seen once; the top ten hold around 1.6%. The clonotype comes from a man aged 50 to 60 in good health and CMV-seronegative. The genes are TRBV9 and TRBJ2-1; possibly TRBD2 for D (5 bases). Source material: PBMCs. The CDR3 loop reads CASSGAPGEFNEQFF. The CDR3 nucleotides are TGTGCCAGCAGCGGGGCCCCCGGGGAGTTCAATGAGCAGTTCTTC.